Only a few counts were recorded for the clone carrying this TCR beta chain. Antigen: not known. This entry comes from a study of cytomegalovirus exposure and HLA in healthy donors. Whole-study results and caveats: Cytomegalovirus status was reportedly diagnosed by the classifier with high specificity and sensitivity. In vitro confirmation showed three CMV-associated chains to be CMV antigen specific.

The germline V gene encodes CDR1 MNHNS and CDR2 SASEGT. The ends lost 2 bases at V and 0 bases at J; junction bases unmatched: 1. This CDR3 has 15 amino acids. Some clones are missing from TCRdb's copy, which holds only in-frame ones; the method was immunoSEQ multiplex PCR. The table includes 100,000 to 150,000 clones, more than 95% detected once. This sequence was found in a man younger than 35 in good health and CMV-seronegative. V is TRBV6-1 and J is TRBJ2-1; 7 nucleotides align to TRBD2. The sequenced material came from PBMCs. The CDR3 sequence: CASSELAGSYNEQFF. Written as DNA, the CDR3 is TGTGCCAGCAGTGAATTAGCGGGCTCCTACAATGAGCAGTTCTTC.